The clone carrying this TCR beta chain has a count of ten or more. No antigen is known for it. V shed 2 bases, J shed 6 bases, and the junction held 3 bases outside the gene matches. The germline gives CDR1 KGHSH, CDR2 LQKENI. The CDR3 sequence is 13 residues long. Unique molecular identifiers tagged the TCRbeta library. MiXCR, applied by TCRdb to the PCR reads, yields one record per CDR3 protein. Among around 100,000 distinct CDR3 sequences, approximately 5.4% were seen once, and the ten largest hold around 5.6%. These data belong to a study of T-cell reconstitution after alpha-beta-depleted transplantation in children. Study results and caveats: T-cell counts and diversity at one year post-transplant came mainly from newly produced T cells. The origin of alpha-beta T cells about two months after transplant was reportedly several hundred expanded graft clones.

Sequenced here: PBMCs, mostly from graft donor cells, sampled 60 days after TCRalphabeta/CD19-depleted stem cell transplant. The source of this sequence is a female patient between 2 and 10 years old who had a stem cell transplant for Fanconi anemia, so the T cells may come from the graft donor. The J gene is TRBJ1-2, the V gene TRBV18; 7 bases agree with TRBD1. CDR3 protein: CASSPNGQDGYTF. Here the CDR3 DNA reads TGTGCCAGCTCACCAAACGGACAGGATGGCTACACCTTC.